The next 24 T cell receptor beta chains were all read from a single sample in a study of blood T cell repertoires in COVID-19. Repertoires were generated with immunoSEQ multiplex PCR, while TCRdb's copy carries only in-frame clones and drops some. Seen here are some 200,000 clones, about 85% observed once, and the top ten hold 20% to 25%. The sequencing sample was made of peripheral blood. Receptor source: a man aged 55 to 70 with active or convalescent COVID-19.

This chain's CDR3 is CASLDRGNQPQHF. CDR3 nucleotides: TGTGCCAGTCTGGACAGGGGGAATCAGCCCCAGCATTTT. The rearrangement joins TRBV19 to TRBJ1-5; TRBD1 matches at 10 bases. CDR1 is LNHDA, CDR2 SQIVND, per germline (reference sequence). V gave up 8 bases and J gave up 4 bases; unmatched junction bases: 2. This CDR3 comprises 13 residues. The variable domain in full, completed from reference TRBV19 and TRBJ1-5, reads DGGITQSPKYLFRKEGQNVTLSCEQNLNHDAMYWYRQDPGQGLRLIYYSQIVNDFQKGDIAEGYSVSREKKESFPLTVTSAQKNPTAFYLCASLDRGNQPQHFGDGTRLSIL.

The chain joins TRBV5-1 to TRBJ2-1; the match to TRBD1 covers 11 bases. The J segment lost 7 bases and the V segment lost 0 bases, leaving 3 bases of the junction unmatched. The CDR3 is 15 amino acids. The V gene's germline CDR1 is SGHRS and CDR2 YFSETQ. CDR3 in amino acids: CASSLGGTGGNEQFF. As DNA, the CDR3 is TGCGCCAGCAGCTTGGGTGGGACAGGGGGTAATGAGCAGTTCTTC.

The sample holds a few counts of this clone. V is TRBV29-1 and J is TRBJ2-7; D is unclear. Germline CDR1 is SQVTM and CDR2 is ANQGSEA. CDR3 length: 11 residues. V lost 6 bases, J lost 1 base, and 7 bases lay in between. The CDR3 region has the DNA TGCAGCGTGAGAGGATCCTACGAGCAGTACTTC. Translating it yields CSVRGSYEQYF.

The chain is built from TRBV12-5 and TRBJ2-7, with 9 bases matching TRBD1. The CDR3 sequence is 14 residues long. The V and J ends lost 6 bases and 2 bases, in that order; junction bases with no gene match: 5. CDR1 LGHNT and CDR2 FRNRAP come from the germline V gene. CDR3 loop: CASGGTGIPYEQYF. In DNA, the CDR3 is TGTGCTAGTGGGGGGACAGGGATCCCCTACGAGCAGTACTTC.

This chain links TRBV4-1 with TRBJ1-2, with TRBD1 as a possible D gene (5 bases). Trimming pared 3 bases from V and 4 bases from J, leaving 18 bases between. The CDR3 extends over 16 amino acids. CDR1 is MGHRA, CDR2 YSYEKL, per germline. CDR3 loop: CASSQPQTGTLYGYTF. The CDR3 nucleotides read TGCGCCAGCAGCCAGCCACAAACCGGGACTCTCTATGGCTACACCTTC.

This chain uses TRBV9 with TRBJ2-3; 7 nucleotides line up with TRBD1. V lost 3 bases and J lost 7; bases outside the gene matches: 5. Per the germline V gene, CDR1 is SGDLS and CDR2 is YYNGEE. The CDR3 consists of 13 residues. The CDR3, as DNA: TGTGCCAGCAGCGCAACAGGGGAAAATACGCAGTATTTT. Its protein product is CASSATGENTQYF. The variable domain in full, completed from reference TRBV9 and TRBJ2-3, reads DSGVTQTPKHLITATGQRVTLRCSPRSGDLSVYWYQQSLDQGLQFLIQYYNGEERAKGNILERFSAQQFPDLHSELNLSSLELGDSALYFCASSATGENTQYFGPGTRLTVL.

This clone was counted once. V and J are TRBV9 and TRBJ2-1; maybe TRBD2 (7 bases). Trimming shortened V by 0 bases and J by 2 bases, and 18 bases separated the two germline ends. This CDR3 is 18 amino acids long. Germline assignment: CDR1 SGDLS and CDR2 YYNGEE. The CDR3 DNA is TGTGCCAGCAGCGTAGGGGGCTACGGGGGGCCCACCTACAATGAGCAGTTCTTC. Its protein product is CASSVGGYGGPTYNEQFF.

The chain is built from TRBV3-1 (or the pseudogene TRBV3-2) and TRBJ1-1, with D maybe TRBD1 (6 bases). V lost 3 bases to trimming and J lost 3 bases, with 14 bases between them. Germline assignment: CDR1 LGHDT and CDR2 YNNKEL (reference sequence). The CDR3 is 15 residues long. This chain's CDR3 is CASSHQGRDDTEAFF. The CDR3 nucleotides read TGTGCCAGCAGCCACCAGGGGAGGGACGACACTGAAGCTTTCTTT.

The sample holds a few counts of this clone. V gene TRBV6-5 combines with J gene TRBJ2-7; TRBD2 aligns across 12 bases. Trimming took 6 bases from V and 3 from J; bases not matched to a gene: 6. The CDR3 spans 15 residues. CDR1 and CDR2 from the germline V gene are MNHEY and SVGAGI. The CDR3 protein is CASRSLAGGHYEQYF. The DNA of the CDR3 is TGTGCCAGCAGGTCCCTAGCGGGGGGGCACTACGAGCAGTACTTC.

The chain uses TRBV21-1 and TRBJ1-5; the DNA was not used to check the table's D call, TRBD1. TRBV21-1 is classified as a pseudogene. This CDR3 is 14 amino acids long. The CDR3 protein is CASSTRQGNQPQHF. CDR3 nucleotide sequence: TGTGCCAGCAGCACCCGACAGGGTAATCAGCCCCAGCATTTT.

This clone was seen a few times. The chain links TRBV4-1 to TRBJ2-1, with 7 bases aligning to TRBD2. Germline CDR1 is MGHRA and CDR2 is YSYEKL. The CDR3 length is 15 residues. V lost 5 bases, J lost 9 bases, and 13 bases stayed unmatched. The CDR3, as DNA: TGCGCCAGCAGCTTCCAGACTAGCACCAAGGGTGAGCAGTTCTTC. Translated, it gives CASSFQTSTKGEQFF.

The chain has TRBV5-1 and TRBJ1-2; no definite D call. This CDR3 is 17 amino acids long. V gave up 1 base and J gave up 4 bases, with 20 bases separating them. Germline assignment: CDR1 SGHRS and CDR2 YFSETQ. CDR3: CASSLLGPTSTGYGYTF. CDR3 nucleotide sequence: TGCGCCAGCAGCTTGTTAGGCCCAACGTCGACTGGCTATGGCTACACCTTC.

This clone appeared a few times. The V and J genes are TRBV19 and TRBJ1-2; D not resolved. Germline values: CDR1 LNHDA, CDR2 SQIVND (reference sequence). CDR3 length equals 15 residues. Trimming removed 9 bases from V and 7 bases from J, with 24 bases in between. CDR3 region: CASTSGSPFLSGYTF. The CDR3 DNA is TGTGCCAGCACCTCGGGATCTCCCTTTTTGAGTGGCTACACCTTC.

This clone was recorded only once. V is TRBV5-1 and J is TRBJ2-1, with D possibly matching TRBD2 (5 bases). V was cut by 6 bases and J by 7 bases, with 20 bases left in between. Germline V gene sequence: CDR1 SGHRS, CDR2 YFSETQ. CDR3 length equals 15 residues. The chain's CDR3 is CASTVRDSRRNEQFF. CDR3 nucleotide sequence: TGCGCCAGCACTGTGAGAGACTCAAGGAGGAATGAGCAGTTCTTC.

The chain recombines TRBV18 with TRBJ2-2, with TRBD2 matching over 7 bases. Germline lookup yields CDR1 KGHSH and CDR2 LQKENI. The CDR3 is 16 residues long. Unmatched junction bases numbered 5, after V lost 2 bases and J lost 2 bases. The CDR3 protein is CASSPSLAANTGELFF. In DNA form, the CDR3 reads TGTGCCAGCTCACCAAGCCTAGCGGCTAACACCGGGGAGCTGTTTTTT.

V is TRBV18 and J is TRBJ1-2; D gene unclear. Trimming stripped 2 bases from V and 8 bases from J, with 12 bases between. This CDR3 has 13 residues. From germline, CDR1 is KGHSH and CDR2 LQKENI. The CDR3 region has the DNA TGTGCCAGCTCACCAGATCAGGCACAGGGCTACACCTTC. Amino acid sequence: CASSPDQAQGYTF. Full variable domain (remainder filled in from reference TRBV18 and TRBJ1-2): NAGVMQNPRHLVRRRGQEARLRCSPMKGHSHVYWYRQLPEEGLKFMVYLQKENIIDESGMPKERFSAEFPKEGPSILRIQQVVRGDSAAYFCASSPDQAQGYTFGSGTRLTVV.

This clone was picked up a small number of times. The rearrangement joins TRBV2 to TRBJ1-6; tentatively, D is TRBD1 (5 bases). Trimming took 8 bases from V and 6 from J, leaving 17 bases between them. This CDR3 spans 15 amino acids. CDR1 is SNHLY, CDR2 FYNNEI, per germline. The CDR3 reads CASGWNTGRNSPLHF. The CDR3 nucleotides read TGTGCCAGCGGTTGGAATACAGGCCGTAATTCACCCCTCCACTTT.

The rearrangement joins TRBV10-3 to TRBJ1-5; D perhaps matches TRBD1 (6 bases). The CDR3 runs 15 residues. Germline assignment: CDR1 ENHRY and CDR2 SYGVKD. The V end lost 3 bases, the J end lost 0 bases, and 9 bases lay between the germline ends. The CDR3 reads CAISDGRGSNQPQHF. CDR3 nucleotide sequence: TGTGCCATCAGTGACGGCAGGGGTAGCAATCAGCCCCAGCATTTT.

The rearrangement uses TRBV4-1 and TRBJ2-3, with D possibly being TRBD1 (5 bases). CDR1 and CDR2 (germline): MGHRA, YSYEKL. This CDR3 region has 16 residues. V was shortened by 3 bases and J by 0 bases, with 13 bases between the two germline ends. DNA for the CDR3: TGCGCCAGCAGCCACCAGGGTCCCCCTAGCACAGATACGCAGTATTTT. Translated: CASSHQGPPSTDTQYF.

This sequence joins TRBV3-1 (or the pseudogene TRBV3-2) and TRBJ2-5; possible D gene TRBD1, 5 bases. Germline V gene lookup returns CDR1 LGHDT and CDR2 YNNKEL (reference sequence). CDR3 length: 18 residues. Deletions cut 5 bases from V and 5 bases from J, with 27 bases between. Written as DNA, the CDR3 is TGTGCCAGCAGCTTAGGTGACAGCCTCCGCCTATCAGGCGAGACCCAGTACTTC. Protein product: CASSLGDSLRLSGETQYF.

This sequence joins TRBV29-1 and TRBJ2-1; 10 bases map to TRBD2. Germline assignment: CDR1 SQVTM and CDR2 ANQGSEA. The CDR3 is 15 amino acids. V lost 3 bases and J lost 3; bases outside the gene matches: 5. DNA for the CDR3: TGCAGCGTTGACCCTCCTAGCGGGGGCTACAATGAGCAGTTCTTC. It translates to CSVDPPSGGYNEQFF.

DNA for the CDR3: TGCAGCGTTGATGAGCCAGGGGGTTGGACTGAAGCTTTCTTT. Its protein product is CSVDEPGGWTEAFF. The chain combines TRBV29-1 with TRBJ1-1; TRBD1 matches 7 bases. Per germline, CDR1 SQVTM and CDR2 ANQGSEA. After removal of 3 bases from V and 5 bases from J, the junction contained 9 bases not matched to a gene. The length of the CDR3 is 14 residues.

The chain couples TRBV3-1 (or the pseudogene TRBV3-2) to TRBJ1-5; TRBD1 agrees at 9 bases. V lost 4 bases, J lost 4 bases, and 2 bases stayed unmatched. The germline V gene has CDR1 LGHDT and CDR2 YNNKEL (reference sequence). The CDR3 totals 14 residues. The CDR3 DNA reads as TGTGCCAGCAGCCCCGGGACAGGGAATCAGCCCCAGCATTTT. Encoded protein: CASSPGTGNQPQHF.

The chain has TRBV29-1 and TRBJ2-1, with TRBD2 matching over 9 bases. V was clipped by 7 bases and J by 6 bases; unmatched bases: 10. Germline values: CDR1 SQVTM, CDR2 ANQGSEA. The CDR3 is 14 amino acids. The DNA of the CDR3 is TGCAGCGCCGGAAGACTAGCGGTAGGCAATGAGCAGTTCTTC. Residues: CSAGRLAVGNEQFF.